A selection of T cell receptor beta chains follows, all from one sample in a study of blood T cell repertoires in COVID-19. Libraries were prepared by immunoSEQ multiplex PCR; TCRdb keeps only in-frame clonotypes and omits some of them. The sample includes a few hundred thousand clones, about 87% seen only once; the top ten take roughly 7.1%. Specimen: peripheral blood. These TCRs come from a woman in her forties or fifties who had recovered from COVID-19. Both conserved end residues are part of each CDR3. Fields, in order: D gene, clone size, V gene, J gene, CDR3 DNA, CDR3 protein. D genes are given only for firm matches. Clone size is stated in some rows and not others, as once, few, many or a class when expanded.

>-|-|TRBV10-2|TRBJ2-5
TGCGCCAGCAGGGTTAGCGGTGCCCAAGAGACCCAGTACTTC
CASRVSGAQETQYF
>TRBD2|few|TRBV7-8|TRBJ2-7
TGTGCCAGCAGCTTAGGTGGGACTAGCGGGGAGCAGTACTTC
CASSLGGTSGEQYF
>TRBD1|-|TRBV5-1|TRBJ1-3
TGCGCCAGCAGCTCGAGCGGACAGGGACACACCATATATTTT
CASSSSGQGHTIYF
>-|-|TRBV5-8|TRBJ2-1
TGTGCCAGCACCCTCCTAAGCTCCTACAATGAGCAGTTCTTC
CASTLLSSYNEQFF
>-|-|TRBV21-1|TRBJ1-1
TGTGCCAGCAGCAAAGTAATGGGACAGGGGCCGAACACTGAAGCTTTCTTT
CASSKVMGQGPNTEAFF
>-|once|TRBV2|TRBJ2-5
TGTGCCAGCAGTGTATTCCCGAGAGAGACCCAGTACTTC
CASSVFPRETQYF
>TRBD1|-|TRBV5-1|TRBJ1-2
TGCGCCAGCAGCTTGTCGGCAGGGGGAAACTATGGCTACACCTTC
CASSLSAGGNYGYTF
>-|-|TRBV5-4|TRBJ2-5
TGTGCCAGCAGTTCTGGGGGACAAAAGAGCACCCAGTACTTC
CASSSGGQKSTQYF
>TRBD1|-|TRBV3-1/TRBV3-2|TRBJ2-5
TGTGCCAGCAGCCTCCGGGACAGGGCTGGAGAGACCCAGTACTTC
CASSLRDRAGETQYF
>TRBD1|-|TRBV10-3|TRBJ1-4
TGTGCCATCAGTTCCGGGACAGAGAGAGAAAAACTGTTTTTT
CAISSGTEREKLFF
>-|-|TRBV11-3|TRBJ2-1
TGTGCCAGCAGCTTAAGGTCAGGGGGGAACGATGAGCAGTTCTTC
CASSLRSGGNDEQFF
>-|-|TRBV7-2|TRBJ2-5
TGTGCCAGCAGCTTATATCGGGTGGTAAACCAAGAGACCCAGTACTTC
CASSLYRVVNQETQYF
>-|-|TRBV7-2|TRBJ2-1
TGTGCCAGCAGCTTTACCCGGGACTGGATCTATGAGCAGTTCTTC
CASSFTRDWIYEQFF
>-|once|TRBV3-1/TRBV3-2|TRBJ1-5
TGTGCCAGCAGCTTTGGACAGATACATAGCAATCAGCCCCAGCATTTT
CASSFGQIHSNQPQHF
>TRBD2|once|TRBV5-1|TRBJ2-2
TGCGCCAGCAGCTTGGCTGCGGGGGCCGGGGAGCTGTTTTTT
CASSLAAGAGELFF
>-|-|TRBV5-6|TRBJ2-1
TGTGCCAGCAGCGGAACCGGGAAGCTCAAAGAGCAGTTCTTC
CASSGTGKLKEQFF
>TRBD1|-|TRBV28|TRBJ1-4
TGTGCCAGCAGTCCCTCGGGGACAGCGAGTAAAAATGAAAAACTGTTTTTT
CASSPSGTASKNEKLFF
>-|-|TRBV7-9|TRBJ1-2
TGTGCCAGCAGCCGTCAACAGGTCTCCTATGGCTACACCTTC
CASSRQQVSYGYTF
>-|-|TRBV7-9|TRBJ1-2
TGTGCCAGCAGCTTCTCAGGGGTGAATTCTGGCTACACCTTC
CASSFSGVNSGYTF
>-|-|TRBV5-1|TRBJ2-3
TGCGCCAGCAGCTTGGCGGTCGGTTCCTTAAAACCTACAGATACGCAGTATTTT
CASSLAVGSLKPTDTQYF
>-|-|TRBV7-2|TRBJ2-7
TGTGCCAGCAGCCCCGGGGGCGAGCAGTACTTC
CASSPGGEQYF
>-|-|TRBV29-1|TRBJ2-7
TGCAGCGTTGAATTTCCAGGGACCTACGAGCAGTACTTC
CSVEFPGTYEQYF
>-|-|TRBV29-1|TRBJ1-4
TGCAGCGTCGTAAGCGGGACGGTCATGGGAGAAAAACTGTTTTTT
CSVVSGTVMGEKLFF
>-|-|TRBV6-6|TRBJ2-4
TGTGCCAGCAGTTACTCGACCGGACTAGCCAAAAACATTCAGTACTTC
CASSYSTGLAKNIQYF
>TRBD1|once|TRBV4-3|TRBJ2-1
TGCGCCAGCAGTCTCGGACAGGTTTTTGGCAATGAGCAGTTCTTC
CASSLGQVFGNEQFF
>TRBD2|-|TRBV2|TRBJ2-1
TGTGCCAGCAGGGGACTAGCGGGGGAGCAGTTCTTC
CASRGLAGEQFF
>-|-|TRBV3-1/TRBV3-2|TRBJ1-2
TGTGCCAGCAGCCAAGCCCTTAACTATGGCTACACCTTC
CASSQALNYGYTF
>-|-|TRBV30|TRBJ1-3
TGTGCCTGGAGTGTCGGGGGAGAAGCTGGAAACACCATATATTTT
CAWSVGGEAGNTIYF
>TRBD2|-|TRBV7-9|TRBJ2-1
TGTGCCAGCAGCCCGACTAGCGGGAGCTCCTACAATGAGCAGTTCTTC
CASSPTSGSSYNEQFF
>-|-|TRBV10-3|TRBJ1-6
TGTGCCACGCAGAAACAGGGTACCAATTCACCCCTCCACTTT
CATQKQGTNSPLHF
>TRBD2|-|TRBV30|TRBJ2-1
TGTGCCTGGCAACCGGGACTAGCGGGCAATGAGCAGTTCTTC
CAWQPGLAGNEQFF
>-|-|TRBV28|TRBJ2-6
TGTGCCAGCAGTTTGGCGGGCAATCCCGGGGCCAACGTCCTGACTTTC
CASSLAGNPGANVLTF
>-|-|TRBV9|TRBJ2-2
TGTGCCAGCAGCGCGGGGGCCGGGGAGCTGTTTTTT
CASSAGAGELFF
>-|-|TRBV19|TRBJ2-5
TGTGCCAGTAGCCCCGATCGGTTTCGAGAGACCCAGTACTTC
CASSPDRFRETQYF
>-|-|TRBV5-1|TRBJ1-2
TGCGCCAGCAGCTTGGCAGGGGTCGGGGGCTACACCTTC
CASSLAGVGGYTF
>TRBD2|few|TRBV7-2|TRBJ2-7
TGTGCCAGCAGCCCGGGACTAGCGGGAGGGTACGAGCAGTACTTC
CASSPGLAGGYEQYF
>-|-|TRBV28|TRBJ1-1
TGTGCCAGCATCGACGCGGGGAGTCGAGGGACTGAAGCTTTCTTT
CASIDAGSRGTEAFF
>-|-|TRBV18|TRBJ2-7
TGTGCCAGCTCACCACCGATGACAGGACCCGCCAAGCAGTACTTC
CASSPPMTGPAKQYF
>-|once|TRBV5-1|TRBJ2-1
TGCGCCAGCAGCTATCGCGGGGGCAGGTGGAATGAGCAGTTCTTC
CASSYRGGRWNEQFF
>-|-|TRBV18|TRBJ2-5
TGTGCCAGCTCACCTCGACAGCTGGAGACCCAGTACTTC
CASSPRQLETQYF
>-|-|TRBV30|TRBJ1-1
TGTGCCTGGAGTCCGCAGACTGAAGCTTTCTTT
CAWSPQTEAFF
>-|once|TRBV7-9|TRBJ2-3
TGTGCCAGCAGCTTCGACAGCCCCACAGATACGCAGTATTTT
CASSFDSPTDTQYF
>TRBD2|-|TRBV7-9|TRBJ2-7
TGTGCCAGCACCCTAGCGGGAGCTCACGAGCAGTACTTC
CASTLAGAHEQYF
>TRBD1|-|TRBV28|TRBJ2-2
TGTGCCAGCAGTGTTCCGGGACAGGGGTTGGGCGGGGAGCTGTTTTTT
CASSVPGQGLGGELFF
>TRBD2|-|TRBV27|TRBJ2-7
TGTGCCAGCAGTTCGGGACTAGCGGGATTTTACGAGCAGTACTTC
CASSSGLAGFYEQYF
>-|once|TRBV12-3/TRBV12-4|TRBJ2-3
TGTGCCAGCAGCCAAGTCGCAGGTCACGCGCAGTATTTT
CASSQVAGHAQYF
>TRBD1|-|TRBV7-6|TRBJ1-2
TGTGCCAGCAGCTTATCGGGACAGGCTTCTAACTATGGCTACACCTTC
CASSLSGQASNYGYTF
>-|-|TRBV30|TRBJ2-3
TGTGCCTGGGCGAGGAGTACAGATACGCAGTATTTT
CAWARSTDTQYF
>TRBD2|-|TRBV4-2|TRBJ2-7
TGTGCCAGCAGCCAAGCGCTAGCGGTTCACGGTCAGGCCTACGAGCAGTACTTC
CASSQALAVHGQAYEQYF
>-|-|TRBV9|TRBJ1-4
TGTGCCAGCAGCACCTCCACAGAAAATGAAAAACTGTTTTTT
CASSTSTENEKLFF
>-|once|TRBV7-8|TRBJ1-1
TGTGCCAGCAGCCGAATGGCACAGGGAACTGAAGCTTTCTTT
CASSRMAQGTEAFF
>TRBD2|-|TRBV10-1|TRBJ2-5
TGCGCCAGCAGTAGCGGGGGAGAAGAGACCCAGTACTTC
CASSSGGEETQYF
>-|-|TRBV11-2|TRBJ2-5
TGTGCCAGCAGCTACAGAGGGGGGACCCAGTACTTC
CASSYRGGTQYF
>TRBD1|-|TRBV5-4|TRBJ1-2
TGTGCCAGCAGCTTGCGACAGGGGGCGGACTATGGCTACACCTTC
CASSLRQGADYGYTF
>TRBD1|-|TRBV7-9|TRBJ1-2
TGTGCCAGCAGCTCCATAGACAGGGTCCGAGGCAATGGCTACACCTTC
CASSSIDRVRGNGYTF
>-|-|TRBV9|TRBJ1-1
TGTGCCAGCAGCGTCCAGAAGAACACTGAAGCTTTCTTT
CASSVQKNTEAFF
>-|-|TRBV30|TRBJ1-4
TGTGCCTGGAGTGTACCTGGCCATGAAAAACTGTTTTTT
CAWSVPGHEKLFF
>-|-|TRBV20-1|TRBJ2-7
TGCAGTGCTGGGGGGAACTACGAGCAGTACTTC
CSAGGNYEQYF
>TRBD2|-|TRBV28|TRBJ2-1
TGTGCCAACTCAGCTAGCGGGGGCTACAATGAGCAGTTCTTC
CANSASGGYNEQFF